The present TCR beta chain was sequenced within a study of blood T cells in healthy people across ages. A sample-barcoded 5' primer and a J-beta primer mix were used in a second PCR of roughly 6 to 11 cycles. In TCRdb, the 5' RACE reads were re-called with MiXCR into one record per CDR3 protein. The table shows 1.5 million to 2 million distinct CDR3 sequences, with 30% to 40% occurring only once. V was pared by 7 bases and J by 0 bases, with 16 bases of the junction left unmatched. In germline, CDR1 is SNHLY, CDR2 FYNNEI. The CDR3 loop spans 20 amino acids. Peripheral blood, about 9.8 milliliters per donor, was collected.

What was sequenced was blood. The rearrangement joins TRBV2 to TRBJ2-6; 9 positions agree with TRBD1. The sequence was obtained from a woman aged 30 to 39 in good health. CDR3 DNA: TGTGCCAGCACCCTACCACAGGGACAGGGAATAAACTCTGGGGCCAACGTCCTGACTTTC. This sequence encodes CASTLPQGQGINSGANVLTF.